This T cell receptor beta chain was found in a study of blood T cell repertoires in COVID-19. Looking at the study overall: COVID-19 samples collected from the United States, Italy and Spain covered acute and convalescent phases. Sources were T cells, B-cell-depleted T cells, or PBMCs; the material itself was cDNA or gDNA.

The CDR3 has 14 residues. The J segment lost 5 bases and the V segment lost 5 bases, leaving 7 bases of the junction unmatched. Germline lookup yields CDR1 SGHVS and CDR2 FQNEAQ. Study processing details: From reference gene primer amplification, estimates of nucleated cell counts were derived. Sequencing used immunoSEQ multiplex PCR; TCRdb keeps in-frame clones, though not all of them. That table gives V, J and clone size, and the DNA gave D and trimming. The sample contains 60,000 or so clones, over 75% of which appear only once. This sequence joins TRBV7-8 and TRBJ2-5, with 8 bases lining up with TRBD2. Material: peripheral blood. This clonotype originated in a woman aged 55-70 years with active COVID-19. As DNA, the CDR3 is TGTGCCAGCAGCCTCTCGGGACTAGTGGAGACCCAGTACTTC. Encoded protein: CASSLSGLVETQYF.